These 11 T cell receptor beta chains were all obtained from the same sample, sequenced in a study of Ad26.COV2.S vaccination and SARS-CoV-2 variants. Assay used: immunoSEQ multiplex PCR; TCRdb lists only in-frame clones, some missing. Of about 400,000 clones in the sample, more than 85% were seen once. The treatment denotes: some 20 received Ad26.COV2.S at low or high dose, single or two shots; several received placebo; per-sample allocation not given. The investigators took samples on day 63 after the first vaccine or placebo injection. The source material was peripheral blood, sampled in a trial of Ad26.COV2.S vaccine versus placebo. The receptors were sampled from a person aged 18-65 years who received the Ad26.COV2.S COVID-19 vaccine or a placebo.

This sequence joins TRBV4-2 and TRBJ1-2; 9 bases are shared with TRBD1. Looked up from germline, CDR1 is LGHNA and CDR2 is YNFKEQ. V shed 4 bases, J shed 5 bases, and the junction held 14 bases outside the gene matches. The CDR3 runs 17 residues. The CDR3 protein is CASSPRSTDRGGYGYTF. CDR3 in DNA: TGTGCCAGCAGCCCCAGAAGTACGGACAGGGGCGGGTATGGCTACACCTTC.

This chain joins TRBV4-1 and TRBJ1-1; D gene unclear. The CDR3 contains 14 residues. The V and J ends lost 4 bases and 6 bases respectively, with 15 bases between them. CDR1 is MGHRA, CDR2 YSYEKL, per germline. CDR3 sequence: CASSPLVRDAEAFF. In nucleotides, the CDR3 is TGCGCCAGCAGCCCCCTCGTAAGGGATGCTGAAGCTTTCTTT.

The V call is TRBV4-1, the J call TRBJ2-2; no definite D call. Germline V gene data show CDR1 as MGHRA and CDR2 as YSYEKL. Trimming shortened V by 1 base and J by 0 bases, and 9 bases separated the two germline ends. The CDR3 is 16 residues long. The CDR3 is CASSQGDGTNTGELFF. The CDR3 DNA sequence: TGCGCCAGCAGCCAAGGAGATGGGACGAACACCGGGGAGCTGTTTTTT.

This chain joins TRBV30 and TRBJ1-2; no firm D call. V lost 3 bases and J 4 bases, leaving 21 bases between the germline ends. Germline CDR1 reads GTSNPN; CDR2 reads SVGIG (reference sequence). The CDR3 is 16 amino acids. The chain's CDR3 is CAWSRLPGSTPYGYTF. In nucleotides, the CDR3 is TGTGCCTGGAGCAGGCTGCCGGGCAGCACCCCCTATGGCTACACCTTC. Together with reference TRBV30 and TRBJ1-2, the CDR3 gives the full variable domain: SQTIHQWPATLVQPVGSPLSLECTVEGTSNPNLYWYRQAAGRGLQLLFYSVGIGQISSEVPQNLSASRPQDRQFILSSKKLLLSDSGFYLCAWSRLPGSTPYGYTFGSGTRLTVV.

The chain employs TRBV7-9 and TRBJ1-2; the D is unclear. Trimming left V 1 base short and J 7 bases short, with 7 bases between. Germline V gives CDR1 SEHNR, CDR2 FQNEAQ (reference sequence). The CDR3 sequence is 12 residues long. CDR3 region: CASSLESTGYTF. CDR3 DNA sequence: TGTGCCAGCAGCTTAGAGTCCACTGGCTACACCTTC. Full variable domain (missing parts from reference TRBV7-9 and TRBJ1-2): DTGVSQNPRHKITKRGQNVTFRCDPISEHNRLYWYRQTLGQGPEFLTYFQNEAQLEKSRLLSDRFSAERPKGSFSTLEIQRTEQGDSAMYLCASSLESTGYTFGSGTRLTVV.

CDR3 bases: TGTGCCAGCAGTTACAAACTCGGCTATGGCTACACCTTC. This gives the protein CASSYKLGYGYTF. The chain combines TRBV6-5 with TRBJ1-2, with unresolved D. The germline CDR1 and CDR2 sequences are MNHEY and SVGAGI. With 2 bases removed from V and 4 bases from J, the gap between germline ends came to 8 bases. The CDR3 length is 13 residues.

As DNA, the CDR3 is TGCGCCAGCAGCCAAGGTAGCGGGGGAACTCTTGAGCAGTTCTTC. Protein product: CASSQGSGGTLEQFF. This sequence joins TRBV4-1 and TRBJ2-1, with TRBD2 matching over 9 bases. V gave up 1 base and J gave up 9 bases; unmatched junction bases: 7. Germline CDR1 and CDR2: MGHRA and YSYEKL. This CDR3 region has 15 residues.

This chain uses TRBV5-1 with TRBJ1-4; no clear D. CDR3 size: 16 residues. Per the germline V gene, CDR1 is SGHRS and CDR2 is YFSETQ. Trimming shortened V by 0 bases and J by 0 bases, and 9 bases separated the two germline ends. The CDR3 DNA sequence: TGCGCCAGCAGCTTGGTGGGAGAAGCAACTAATGAAAAACTGTTTTTT. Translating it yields CASSLVGEATNEKLFF.

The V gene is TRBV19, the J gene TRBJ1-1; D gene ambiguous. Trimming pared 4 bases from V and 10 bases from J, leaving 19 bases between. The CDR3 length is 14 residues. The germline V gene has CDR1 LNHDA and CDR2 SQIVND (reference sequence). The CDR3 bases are TGTGCCAGTAGTACGTCTACCGGGGAAGAACGAGCTTTCTTT. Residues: CASSTSTGEERAFF.

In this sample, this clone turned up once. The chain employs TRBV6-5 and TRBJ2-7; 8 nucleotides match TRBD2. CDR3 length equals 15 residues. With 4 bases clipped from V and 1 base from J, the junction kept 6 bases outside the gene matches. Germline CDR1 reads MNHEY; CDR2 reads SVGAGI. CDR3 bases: TGTGCCAGCAGTTCGGGGGGGGTAGGATCCTACGAGCAGTACTTC. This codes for CASSSGGVGSYEQYF.

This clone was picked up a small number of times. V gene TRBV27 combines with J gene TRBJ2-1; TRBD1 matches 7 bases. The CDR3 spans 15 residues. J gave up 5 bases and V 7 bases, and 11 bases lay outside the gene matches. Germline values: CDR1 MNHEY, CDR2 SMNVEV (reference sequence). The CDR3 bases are TGTGCCAGCACTACTTCGGAACAGGGGAACAATGAGCAGTTCTTC. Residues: CASTTSEQGNNEQFF.